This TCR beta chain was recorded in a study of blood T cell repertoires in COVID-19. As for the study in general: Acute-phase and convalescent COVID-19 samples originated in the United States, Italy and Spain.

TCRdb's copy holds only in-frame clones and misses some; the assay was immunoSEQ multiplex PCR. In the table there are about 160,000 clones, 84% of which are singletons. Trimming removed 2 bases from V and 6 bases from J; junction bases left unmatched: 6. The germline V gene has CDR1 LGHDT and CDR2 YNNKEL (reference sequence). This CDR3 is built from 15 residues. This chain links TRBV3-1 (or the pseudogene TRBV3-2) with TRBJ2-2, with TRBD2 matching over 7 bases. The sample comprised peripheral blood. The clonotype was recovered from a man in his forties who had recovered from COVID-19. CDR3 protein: CASSQRLAIAGELFF. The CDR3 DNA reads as TGTGCCAGCAGCCAAAGACTAGCCATCGCCGGGGAGCTGTTTTTT.